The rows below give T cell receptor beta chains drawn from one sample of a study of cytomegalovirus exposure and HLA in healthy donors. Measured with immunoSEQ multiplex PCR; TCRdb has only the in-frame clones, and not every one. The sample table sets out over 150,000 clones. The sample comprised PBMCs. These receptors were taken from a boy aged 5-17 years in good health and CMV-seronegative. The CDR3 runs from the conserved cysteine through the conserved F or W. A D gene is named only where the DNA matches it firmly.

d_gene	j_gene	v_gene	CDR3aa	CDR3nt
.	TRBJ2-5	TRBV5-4	CASSFRTEQETQYF	TGTGCCAGCAGCTTTAGGACAGAGCAAGAGACCCAGTACTTC
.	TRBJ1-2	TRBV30	CAWSVSGDGYTF	TGTGCCTGGAGTGTCTCAGGGGATGGCTACACCTTC
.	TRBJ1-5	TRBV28	CASSFSRGLSNQPQHF	TGTGCCAGCAGTTTCAGCCGGGGGTTGAGCAATCAGCCCCAGCATTTT
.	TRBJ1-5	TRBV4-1	CASSHWGPQPQHF	TGCGCCAGCAGCCATTGGGGGCCCCAGCCCCAGCATTTT
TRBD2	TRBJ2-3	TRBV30	CAWSSSGGARNTQYF	TGTGCCTGGAGTTCTAGCGGGGGGGCCAGGAATACGCAGTATTTT
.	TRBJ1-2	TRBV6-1	CASSESVGGGHGYTF	TGTGCCAGCAGTGAAAGTGTAGGAGGAGGGCATGGCTACACCTTC
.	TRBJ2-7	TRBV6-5	CASRGGKEQYF	TGTGCCAGCAGAGGGGGTAAGGAGCAGTACTTC
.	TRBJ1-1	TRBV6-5	CASSSPNTEAFF	TGTGCCAGCAGTTCTCCGAACACTGAAGCTTTCTTT
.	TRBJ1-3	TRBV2	CASKARESGNTIYF	TGTGCCAGCAAGGCCCGGGAATCTGGAAACACCATATATTTT
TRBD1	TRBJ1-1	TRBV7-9	CASTRDRVGTEAFF	TGTGCCAGCACCAGGGACAGGGTCGGGACTGAAGCTTTCTTT
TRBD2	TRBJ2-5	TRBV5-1	CASSLGGPAGGLRQETQYF	TGCGCCAGCAGCTTGGGAGGCCCAGCGGGGGGGCTCCGCCAGGAGACCCAGTACTTC
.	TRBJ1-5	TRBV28	CASSPRGNQPQHF	TGTGCCAGCAGTCCACGAGGAAATCAGCCCCAGCATTTT
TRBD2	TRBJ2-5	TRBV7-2	CASSFRWGGETQYF	TGTGCCAGCAGCTTTCGATGGGGGGGGGAGACCCAGTACTTC
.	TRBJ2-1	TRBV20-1	CSARDRGPQFF	TGCAGTGCTAGAGATAGGGGCCCGCAGTTCTTC
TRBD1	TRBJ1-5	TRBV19	CASRRHEGQDSNQPQHF	TGTGCCAGTAGACGACATGAGGGACAGGACAGCAATCAGCCCCAGCATTTT
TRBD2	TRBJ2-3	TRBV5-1	CASSLFTGGKTDTQYF	TGCGCCAGCAGCTTGTTTACGGGGGGGAAAACAGATACGCAGTATTTT
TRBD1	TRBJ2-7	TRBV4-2	CASSQVNRGFSYEQYF	TGTGCCAGCAGCCAAGTGAACAGGGGATTCTCCTACGAGCAGTACTTC
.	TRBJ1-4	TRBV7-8	CASSLQGEKLFF	TGTGCCAGCAGCTTACAGGGGGAAAAACTGTTTTTT
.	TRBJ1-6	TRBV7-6	CASSLRDTNNSPLHF	TGTGCCAGCAGCTTACGGGACACAAATAATTCACCCCTCCACTTT